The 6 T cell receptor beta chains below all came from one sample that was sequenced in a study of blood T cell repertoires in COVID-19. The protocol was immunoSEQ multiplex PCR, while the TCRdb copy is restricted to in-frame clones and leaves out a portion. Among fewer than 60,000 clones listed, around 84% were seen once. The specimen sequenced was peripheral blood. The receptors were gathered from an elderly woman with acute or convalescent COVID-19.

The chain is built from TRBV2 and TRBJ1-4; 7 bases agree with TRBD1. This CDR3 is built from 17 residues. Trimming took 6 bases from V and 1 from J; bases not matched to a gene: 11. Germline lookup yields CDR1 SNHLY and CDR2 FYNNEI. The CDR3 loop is CASSRDRVGITNEKLFF. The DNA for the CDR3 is TGTGCCAGCAGCCGAGACAGGGTCGGAATAACTAATGAAAAACTGTTTTTT. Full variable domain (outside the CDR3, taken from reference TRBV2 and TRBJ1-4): EPEVTQTPSHQVTQMGQEVILRCVPISNHLYFYWYRQILGQKVEFLVSFYNNEISEKSEIFDDQFSVERPDGSNFTLKIRSTKLEDSAMYFCASSRDRVGITNEKLFFGSGTQLSVL.

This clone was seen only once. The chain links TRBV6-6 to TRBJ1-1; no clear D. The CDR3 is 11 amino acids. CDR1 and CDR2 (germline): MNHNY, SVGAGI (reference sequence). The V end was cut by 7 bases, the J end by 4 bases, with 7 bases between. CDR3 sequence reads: CASMGSTEAFF. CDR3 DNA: TGTGCCAGCATGGGGAGCACTGAAGCTTTCTTT.

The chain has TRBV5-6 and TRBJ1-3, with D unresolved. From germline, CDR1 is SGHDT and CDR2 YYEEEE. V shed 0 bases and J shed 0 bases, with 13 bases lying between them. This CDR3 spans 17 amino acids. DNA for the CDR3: TGTGCCAGCAGCTTGGGGAGGACCTTCAGCTCTGGAAACACCATATATTTT. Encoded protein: CASSLGRTFSSGNTIYF.

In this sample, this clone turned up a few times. Here the CDR3 reads CASSLGGLAGTGELFF. In DNA, the CDR3 is TGTGCCAGCAGCTTGGGAGGACTAGCGGGCACCGGGGAGCTGTTTTTT. The chain uses TRBV5-4 and TRBJ2-2, with TRBD2 matching 11 bases. Germline V lookup: CDR1 SGHNT, CDR2 YYREEE (reference sequence). The junction had 2 bases not matched to a gene; V was cut back by 0 bases and J by 4 bases. This CDR3 is built from 16 residues.

CDR3: CASSGTTGGASGANVLTF. In DNA, the CDR3 is TGCGCCAGCAGCGGTACGACAGGGGGCGCCTCTGGGGCCAACGTCCTGACTTTC. This chain links TRBV5-1 with TRBJ2-6; 10 nucleotides match TRBD1. Germline CDR1 and CDR2: SGHRS and YFSETQ. The CDR3 contains 18 residues. Trimming cost V 4 bases and J 0 bases; bases outside gene matches: 7.

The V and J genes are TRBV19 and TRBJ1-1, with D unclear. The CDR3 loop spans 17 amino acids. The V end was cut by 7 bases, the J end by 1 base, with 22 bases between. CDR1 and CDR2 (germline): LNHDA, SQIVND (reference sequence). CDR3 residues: CASNGGPMDFRNTEAFF. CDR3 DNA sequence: TGTGCCAGTAATGGCGGCCCGATGGATTTCCGGAACACTGAAGCTTTCTTT.